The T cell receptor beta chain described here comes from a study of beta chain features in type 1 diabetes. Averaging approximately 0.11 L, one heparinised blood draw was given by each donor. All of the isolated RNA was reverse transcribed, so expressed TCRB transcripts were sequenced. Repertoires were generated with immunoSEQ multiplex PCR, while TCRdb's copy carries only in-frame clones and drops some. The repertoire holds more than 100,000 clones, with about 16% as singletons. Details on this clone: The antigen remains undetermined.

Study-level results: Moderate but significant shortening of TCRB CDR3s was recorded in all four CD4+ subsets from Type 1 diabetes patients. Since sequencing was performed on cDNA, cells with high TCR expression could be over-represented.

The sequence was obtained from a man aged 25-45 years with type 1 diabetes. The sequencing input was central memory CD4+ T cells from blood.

The CDR3 loop reads CSARMRNTQYF. The DNA of the CDR3 is TGCAGTGCTAGGATGAGAAATACGCAGTATTTT. The chain carries TRBV20-1 and TRBJ2-3; D call uncertain. Germline V gene lookup returns CDR1 DFQATT and CDR2 SNEGSKA (reference sequence). V was pared by 3 bases and J by 7 bases, with 8 bases between. The CDR3 contains 11 residues.